The text below deals with one TCR beta chain. The data are from a study of T cell responses to AZD1222 COVID-19 vaccine. Only in-frame clones appear in the TCRdb table, and some are missing; sequencing was by immunoSEQ multiplex PCR. The table shows around 91,000 clones, with 70% to 90% occurring only once. Per the germline V gene, CDR1 is MGHRA and CDR2 is YSYEKL. The CDR3 runs to 15 residues. The V end lost 1 base, the J end lost 4 bases, and 13 bases lay between the germline ends. The J gene is TRBJ1-1, the V gene TRBV4-1; D gene uncertain. This sequence originates from an adult in good health. Source: peripheral blood, taken on day 0 of AZD1222 vaccination. This chain's CDR3 is CASSQVEGIFTEAFF. The CDR3 DNA follows: TGCGCCAGCAGCCAAGTGGAGGGAATATTCACTGAAGCTTTCTTT.